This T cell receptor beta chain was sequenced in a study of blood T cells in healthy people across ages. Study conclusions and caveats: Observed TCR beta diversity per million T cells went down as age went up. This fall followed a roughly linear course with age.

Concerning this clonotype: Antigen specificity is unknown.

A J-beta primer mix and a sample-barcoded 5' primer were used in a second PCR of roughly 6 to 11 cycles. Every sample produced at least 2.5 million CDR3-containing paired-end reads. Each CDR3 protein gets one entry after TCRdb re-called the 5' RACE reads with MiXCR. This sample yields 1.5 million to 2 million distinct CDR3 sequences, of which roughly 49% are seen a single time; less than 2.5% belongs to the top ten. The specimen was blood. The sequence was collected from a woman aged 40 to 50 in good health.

The CDR3: CASSFNFPGGSEQFF. The CDR3 DNA follows: TGTGCCAGCAGCTTCAACTTTCCAGGAGGGAGTGAGCAGTTCTTC. This rearrangement joins TRBV7-2 to TRBJ2-1, with a possible D match to TRBD2 (6 bases). Germline-derived CDR1 and CDR2 are SGHTA and FQGNSA. The length of the CDR3 is 15 residues. V lost 3 bases and J lost 9, with 18 bases in between.